The 18 T cell receptor beta chains below come from one sample, sequenced in a study of blood T cell repertoires in COVID-19. Data came from immunoSEQ multiplex PCR; TCRdb stores just in-frame clones and leaves some out. The table records about 130,000 clones, approximately 85% of them present only once. Material: peripheral blood. The receptors derive from a human donor in a cohort sampled during active COVID-19.

V usage is TRBV5-4 and J usage is TRBJ2-6; possibly TRBD1 for D (6 bases). The CDR3 runs to 17 residues. From germline, CDR1 is SGHNT and CDR2 YYREEE (reference sequence). Trimming shortened V by 4 bases and J by 0 bases, and 14 bases separated the two germline ends. The CDR3, as DNA: TGTGCCAGCAGCGCAACAGGGTCCAGCTCTGGGGCCAACGTCCTGACTTTC. Protein: CASSATGSSSGANVLTF. Combining the CDR3 with reference TRBV5-4 and TRBJ2-6 gives the whole variable domain ETGVTQSPTHLIKTRGQQVTLRCSSQSGHNTVSWYQQALGQGPQFIFQYYREEENGRGNFPPRFSGLQFPNYSSELNVNALELDDSALYLCASSATGSSSGANVLTFGAGSRLTVL.

V and J are TRBV6-5 and TRBJ1-2, with TRBD1 matching over 7 bases. From germline, CDR1 is MNHEY and CDR2 SVGAGI. V lost 6 bases and J lost 7; bases outside the gene matches: 11. The CDR3 length is 14 residues. CDR3 amino acids: CASSVDRVGGGYTF. The CDR3 DNA follows: TGTGCCAGCAGCGTTGACAGGGTCGGTGGTGGCTACACCTTC.

The CDR3 region is CASREAGRAYEQYV. CDR3 sequence (DNA): TGCGCCAGCAGAGAAGCAGGGAGGGCCTACGAGCAGTACGTC. The chain links TRBV10-2 to TRBJ2-7; 7 bases fit TRBD2. CDR1 and CDR2 (germline): WSHSY, SAAADI. V trimming: 6 bases; J trimming: 2 bases; junction bases outside the gene matches: 7. The CDR3 is 14 residues long.

This chain uses TRBV19 with TRBJ1-5; perhaps TRBD1 as D (6 bases). Germline lookup yields CDR1 LNHDA and CDR2 SQIVND (reference sequence). The germline V and J ends were trimmed by 4 bases and 4 bases, with 17 bases remaining between them. The CDR3 consists of 16 residues. CDR3 in amino acids: CASSRGTPSPNQPQHF. In DNA form, the CDR3 reads TGTGCCAGTAGTAGGGGGACACCCTCCCCTAATCAGCCCCAGCATTTT.

In its sample, this clone was seen a few times. The chain uses TRBV9 and TRBJ2-2; D might be TRBD2 (6 bases). Trimming removed 7 bases from V and 6 bases from J, with 13 bases in between. This CDR3 spans 13 amino acids. Germline V gene sequence: CDR1 SGDLS, CDR2 YYNGEE. The chain's CDR3 is CASQPPSAGELFF. CDR3 bases: TGTGCCAGCCAGCCCCCTAGCGCCGGGGAGCTGTTTTTT.

The chain uses TRBV29-1 and TRBJ2-1, with D possibly matching TRBD1 (7 bases). Germline CDR1 SQVTM, CDR2 ANQGSEA. The ends were cut back, 3 bases at V and 3 bases at J, with 12 bases in the middle. This CDR3 contains 14 residues. The chain's CDR3 is CSVEEGAGYNEQFF. DNA for the CDR3: TGCAGCGTTGAGGAGGGGGCCGGCTACAATGAGCAGTTCTTC.

This sequence joins TRBV7-9 and TRBJ2-4; TRBD1 is a possible D gene (6 bases). This CDR3 is built from 13 residues. Between the trimmed V and J ends, which lost 0 bases and 9 bases, there was a span of 9 bases. The germline CDR1 and CDR2 sequences are SEHNR and FQNEAQ (reference sequence). The CDR3 protein is CASSLAGQSIQYF. For the CDR3, the DNA is TGTGCCAGCAGCTTAGCGGGACAAAGCATTCAGTACTTC.

V and J are TRBV5-4 and TRBJ1-6; TRBD1 agrees at 7 bases. V was clipped by 7 bases and J by 6 bases; unmatched bases: 7. CDR3 size: 14 residues. Germline V gives CDR1 SGHNT, CDR2 YYREEE (reference sequence). In DNA, the CDR3 is TGTGCCAGCTTAAGTTCAGGGGGTAATTCACCCCTCCACTTT. It translates to CASLSSGGNSPLHF.

This rearrangement joins TRBV6-2 or TRBV6-3 to TRBJ2-5, with TRBD2 as a possible D gene (6 bases). CDR3 length equals 16 residues. Germline V gives CDR1 MNHEY, CDR2 SVGEGT. V was clipped by 2 bases and J by 0 bases, with 13 bases between them. The CDR3 DNA sequence: TGTGCCAGCAGTTACGTCACTAGCCATTACCAAGAGACCCAGTACTTC. Translating it yields CASSYVTSHYQETQYF.

The rearrangement links TRBV3-1 (or the pseudogene TRBV3-2) to TRBJ1-2; D not resolved. This CDR3 has 15 amino acids. Trimming took off 0 bases at V and 4 bases at J, with 12 bases between the two ends. Per germline, CDR1 LGHDT and CDR2 YNNKEL (reference sequence). The CDR3 is CASSQDLDIPYGYTF. CDR3 DNA: TGTGCCAGCAGCCAAGATCTTGACATACCCTATGGCTACACCTTC.

This chain connects TRBV5-4 to TRBJ2-3; 8 nucleotides match TRBD2. The CDR3 is made up of 16 amino acids. CDR1 and CDR2 (germline): SGHNT, YYREEE (reference sequence). Trimming took 1 base from V and 5 from J; bases not matched to a gene: 9. CDR3 in DNA: TGTGCCAGCAGCTTGAATGCGGGACTAGGTGGAGATACGCAGTATTTT. As protein: CASSLNAGLGGDTQYF.

The chain carries TRBV6-5 and TRBJ2-7; no definite D call. CDR1 MNHEY and CDR2 SVGAGI come from the germline V gene. This CDR3 has 14 amino acids. With 7 bases removed from V and 4 bases from J, the gap between germline ends came to 17 bases. CDR3 bases: TGTGCCAGCACCCAATTAGTAATCCGGTACGAGCAGTACTTC. Translated: CASTQLVIRYEQYF.

With regard to this clone: Different DNA sequences within this sample yield the same CDR3. The chain's CDR3 is CASSDGQGSTDTQYF. DNA for the CDR3: TGTGCCAGCAGTGACGGACAGGGGAGCACAGATACGCAGTATTTT. This chain links TRBV2 with TRBJ2-3; 9 positions match TRBD1. This CDR3 has 15 amino acids. Germline loops: CDR1 SNHLY, CDR2 FYNNEI. V was pared by 3 bases and J by 0 bases, with 1 base of the junction left unmatched.

The chain recombines TRBV4-3 with TRBJ2-3; D is unclear. Germline V gives CDR1 LGHNA, CDR2 YSLEER. The CDR3 consists of 15 residues. Trimming took off 4 bases at V and 0 bases at J, with 11 bases between the two ends. CDR3 protein: CASSPLRTSTDTQYF. CDR3 DNA sequence: TGCGCCAGCAGCCCATTACGCACTAGCACAGATACGCAGTATTTT.

The chain is built from TRBV19 and TRBJ1-2; weak D call: TRBD1 (6 bases). V dropped 10 bases and J dropped 4 bases, with 19 bases sitting between them. CDR1 and CDR2 (germline): LNHDA, SQIVND (reference sequence). The CDR3 extends over 14 amino acids. The CDR3 spells CATLLSTGTYGYTF. The CDR3 nucleotides read TGTGCCACCTTACTTTCCACAGGGACCTATGGCTACACCTTC. The variable domain in full, completed from reference TRBV19 and TRBJ1-2, reads DGGITQSPKYLFRKEGQNVTLSCEQNLNHDAMYWYRQDPGQGLRLIYYSQIVNDFQKGDIAEGYSVSREKKESFPLTVTSAQKNPTAFYLCATLLSTGTYGYTFGSGTRLTVV.

This clone has only one observation. The chain recombines TRBV6-5 with TRBJ1-2; TRBD1 matches at 12 bases. Trimming removed 6 bases from V and 5 bases from J; junction bases left unmatched: 7. This CDR3 spans 15 amino acids. Per the germline V gene, CDR1 is MNHEY and CDR2 is SVGAGI. Here the CDR3 reads CASSAGTGGEYGYTF. CDR3 bases: TGTGCCAGCAGCGCCGGGACAGGGGGCGAGTATGGCTACACCTTC.

The rearrangement uses TRBV19 and TRBJ2-3, with 7 bases aligning to TRBD2. V shed 6 bases, J shed 0 bases, and the junction held 6 bases outside the gene matches. The CDR3 is 15 amino acids. Germline V CDR1 and CDR2: LNHDA, SQIVND (reference sequence). CDR3 sequence (DNA): TGTGCCAGTAGCCTTGGGCGGGGGAGCACAGATACGCAGTATTTT. Translated: CASSLGRGSTDTQYF. The variable domain in full, with the rest retrieved from reference TRBV19 and TRBJ2-3, is DGGITQSPKYLFRKEGQNVTLSCEQNLNHDAMYWYRQDPGQGLRLIYYSQIVNDFQKGDIAEGYSVSREKKESFPLTVTSAQKNPTAFYLCASSLGRGSTDTQYFGPGTRLTVL.

The CDR3 here is CASSLLGPGQVLQTQYF. The CDR3 DNA reads as TGCGCCAGCAGCCTTTTAGGACCGGGACAGGTGTTACAGACCCAGTACTTC. V is TRBV4-3 and J is TRBJ2-5; 8 positions match TRBD1. V dropped 4 bases and J dropped 6; count of bases not matched to a gene: 16. The CDR3 is made up of 17 amino acids. Germline V gives CDR1 LGHNA, CDR2 YSLEER.